This T cell receptor (beta chain) was recorded in a study of CD8+ T cells in alopecia areata. Study summary: Severity scoring for treated patients was based on the percentage of affected scalp area.

J lost 2 bases, V lost 7 bases, and 5 bases had no gene match. The CDR3 runs 14 residues. Germline assignment: CDR1 SQVTM and CDR2 ANQGSEA. Treatment specified: oral pan-JAK inhibitor, 5-10 mg twice daily. On this clone itself: What it recognizes is unknown.

Overall study results and limits: Scalp clonality, along with expanded CD8+ clones among the top 100, was significantly decreased by tofacitinib. Persistence of many expanded lesional clones was seen in scalp and blood during tofacitinib.

Extraction of RNA preceded its reverse transcription into cDNA, which served as the sequencing template. Assay: immunoSEQ multiplex PCR; the TCRdb copy retains only in-frame clones and omits some. Of 160,000 or so clones listed, roughly two thirds are singletons. The sequence came from a human donor with alopecia areata. The material sequenced was CD4+ T cells sorted from blood, taken at week 4, from a patient treated with tofacitinib. V is TRBV29-1 and J is TRBJ2-2; 9 bases match TRBD1. CDR3 sequence: CSAQGQGNTGELFF. The CDR3 nucleotides read TGCAGCGCTCAGGGACAGGGTAACACCGGGGAGCTGTTTTTT.